This TCR beta chain comes out of a study of glioma-infiltrating T cells after dendritic cell vaccination (dated by TCRdb to 2016 to 2018). For context, the study as a whole: Of the approximately 15 glioblastoma patients in the cohort, all drawn from Phase I and II dendritic cell vaccination trials, 9 were newly diagnosed and 6 had recurrent disease. Between the early 2000s and the early 2010s, patients were given autologous tumor lysate-pulsed dendritic cell vaccination. The vaccine consisted of monocyte-derived dendritic cells cultured about seven days with IL-4 and GM-CSF, then pulsed overnight with autologous tumor lysate. Each patient was given three intradermal dendritic cell vaccine injections, spaced two weeks apart, in the arm below the axilla. In glioblastoma patients vaccinated with dendritic cells, deep sequencing of TCR beta CDR3 regions served to measure the amount of tumor-infiltrating lymphocytes and to compare repertoires between tumor and blood. Survival after dendritic cell vaccination was correlated with TCR sequencing metrics, such as TIL content and the overlap between tumor and blood repertoires. What the work shows at the level of the full study, not this receptor alone: The cohort was small and heterogeneous, with few patients having full blood and tumor sets and even fewer initial-recurrent tumor pairs. Higher estimated pretreatment TIL content predicted longer time to progression and overall survival after dendritic cell vaccination. The three-group TCR overlap response model was described as speculative and requiring prospective validation. TCR clonality showed no direct relationship with survival, which suggests that a diverse polyclonal response may matter.

TCRB CDR3 regions were amplified from approximately 2 ug genomic DNA, or all available DNA if less, using the immunoSEQ assay. Multiplex PCR used 60 forward primers for TCR V beta segments and 13 reverse primers for J beta segments. To estimate reads per starting template, synthetic control templates were spiked into each sample at limiting dilution. Sequencing produced 87 bp reads on the Illumina HiSeq System. The authors' analysis ran thus. PCR and sequencing errors were removed by a nearest neighbor algorithm that merged closely related sequences. TCR overlap was defined as the percentage of unique tumor TCR beta sequences that were also present in the same patient's peripheral blood. As stored in TCRdb, this immuneACCESS dataset retains in-frame rearrangements with V and J assigned. A fraction of the clones does not appear; measured against another copy, unresolved V genes explain less than half of the discrepancy, and the remainder lacks a known reason. V and J calls plus clone size are reproduced from that table; the DNA served to infer D and trimming. The sample includes over 90,000 clones, with 85% observed a single time. The ten top clones hold about 2.9% of the sample.

V is cut by 7 bases and J by 6 bases, and the space between the germline ends is 23 bases. CDR1 and CDR2 are drawn from the germline V gene: SNHLY, FYNNEI. The CDR3 runs 16 amino acids, cysteine and phenylalanine included. CDR3 DNA only is kept here, 48 bases in frame from base 1. Turning to this clone: The specificity of this receptor is unknown. No base qualities exist here, and no much larger clone lies one base off it.

Selection of patients required sufficient residual fresh-frozen tumor tissue and over two years of available survival data. Although molecular status otherwise differed among the glioblastoma patients, no patient had an isocitrate dehydrogenase mutation. PBMC were collected before vaccination, two weeks after the third vaccination, and at tumor progression if tumor progression occurred. The Qiagen DNeasy Blood extraction Kit was used for extraction of genomic DNA. The sequence links TRBV2 to TRBJ2-3, with a tentative D gene TRBD2 over 5 matching bases. The origin of this receptor is a human donor with glioblastoma. The sample here was blood, taken before dendritic cell vaccination. The sequenced DNA: TGTGCCAGCAAATGGACTCCAACCAAGGGTACCGATACGCAGTATTTT. Protein translation: CASKWTPTKGTDTQYF.